The sequence of this T cell receptor (beta chain) was determined in a study of PD-1 blockade in mismatch repair-deficient tumors. Study outcomes and limitations: Rapid post-treatment expansion, then contraction, generally preceding radiologic response, marked tumor-resident clones.

Profiled with immunoSEQ multiplex PCR; TCRdb holds only in-frame clones, not every one. The table includes 50,000 or so clones, approximately 80% detected once. V shed 2 bases and J shed 1 base, with 12 bases lying between them. CDR3 length: 16 residues. Per the germline V gene, CDR1 is SGHTA and CDR2 is FQGNSA. To note about this clone: Its antigen is unidentified.

This TCR came from an adult with mismatch repair-deficient cancer. The sample was PBMCs, taken before pembrolizumab treatment. V usage is TRBV7-2 and J usage is TRBJ1-5, with D possibly being TRBD1 (6 bases). CDR3 DNA sequence: TGTGCCAGCAGCTTAAACTCCAGGGGAAGCAATCAGCCCCAGCATTTT. This sequence encodes CASSLNSRGSNQPQHF.